This entry is about one T cell receptor beta chain. Antigen: not known. The record originates from a study of identical twins. Study-level findings and limits: Invariant MAIT and iNKT cells are populations that could partly confound zero-insertion analyses. The more abundant beta clonotypes in cord blood had fewer insertions, and memory repertoires did not show this. For out-of-frame beta sequences, excess twin sharing was weaker.

Each cDNA held unique molecular identifiers, and template switching gave it a universal primer site. From the 5' RACE reads, TCRdb called clonotypes with MiXCR, one entry per CDR3 protein. The sample contains 200,000 to 300,000 distinct CDR3 sequences, 8% to 11% of which appear only once. Germline V gives CDR1 LGHDT, CDR2 YNNKEL (reference sequence). This CDR3 is 11 amino acids long. Trimming stripped 0 bases from V and 8 bases from J, with 4 bases between. The chain recombines TRBV3-1 with TRBJ1-2, with D hard to call. Specimen: memory T cells sorted from blood. This TCR was sampled from a man in his fifties in good health. In DNA form, the CDR3 reads TGTGCCAGCAGCCAAGAAGGCGGCTACACCTTC. This sequence encodes CASSQEGGYTF.